The text below deals with one TCR beta chain. Its matching antigen is unknown. The data were obtained in a study of monozygotic twins with inflammatory bowel disease. CDR1 and CDR2 (germline): MNHNS, SASEGT. The CDR3 covers 15 residues. Each CDR3 protein gets one entry in TCRdb, which reprocessed the 5' RACE reads and gives no DNA. The sample is made up of approximately 200,000 distinct CDR3 sequences, and the top ten hold under 8.5% of it. Findings and caveats of the study: TCRbeta diversity (inverse Simpson) was lower in IBD patients than in healthy co-twins.

The chain has TRBV6-1 and TRBJ1-1. The sequenced sample consisted of blood. The TCR sequence derives from a human donor with ulcerative colitis or Crohn's disease, or a healthy co-twin of an affected twin (not recorded which). The CDR3 reads CASSGGGGFRSEAFF.